This T cell receptor (beta chain) was sequenced during a study of regulatory T cells in long-lasting Graves disease. Study summary: The study enrolled newly diagnosed Graves' patients on antithyroid drugs under 3 months. Findings of the study overall: With persistent disease, TRBV28, TRBJ1-2 and TRBJ2-5 were the favored segments.

Time point: newly diagnosed GD, antithyroid drugs for less than 3 months. Extracted RNA from PBMCs served as the source of the TCR library. This clonotype was observed a handful of times. The antigen is undetermined. CDR1 MDHEN and CDR2 SYDVKM come from the germline V gene. V gave up 5 bases and J gave up 8 bases, with 17 bases separating them. The CDR3 is 14 amino acids. Investigators prepared the TCR beta libraries by applying iRepertoire HTBI primers and Arm-PCR of CDR3 regions. TCRdb re-analysed the multiplex PCR reads in MiXCR, keeping a single row per CDR3 protein. The table records about 440,000 distinct CDR3 sequences, roughly 15% of them present only once. This same sample was also taken into another study, of T cells in Graves' hyperthyroidism and ophthalmopathy. That work adds: Diagnoses rested on clinical symptoms, serum thyroxine and TRAb, thyroid ultrasound and orbital computed tomography.

This sequence joins TRBV28 and TRBJ2-3; tentatively, D is TRBD1 (7 bases). Sample: peripheral blood mononuclear cells (PBMCs), taken at new diagnosis, from a patient treated with antithyroid drugs. This clonotype was sampled from a woman aged 18-29 years with Graves disease. The DNA of the CDR3 is TGTGCCAGCAGTGCCACAGGGGCCGGGGGTACGCAGTATTTT. Translated: CASSATGAGGTQYF.